The T cell receptor beta chain under discussion was sequenced for a study of blood T cell repertoires in COVID-19. Study details: Samples of COVID-19 (acute and convalescent) were obtained from the United States, Italy and Spain. PBMCs, B-cell-depleted T cells, or T cells were the source of the cDNA or gDNA that made up the material.

In the authors' methods: Estimation of nucleated cell counts was performed using reference gene primer amplification. TCRdb keeps only in-frame clones here, not all; method: immunoSEQ multiplex PCR. V and J calls and clone size are as listed in that table; D and trimming were resolved from the DNA. In the table there are about 200,000 clones, roughly 84% of which are singletons. The germline V gene has CDR1 KGHDR and CDR2 SFDVKD. The CDR3 covers 15 residues. V gave up 3 bases and J gave up 4 bases, with 12 bases separating them. The receptor's source is a human donor in a cohort sampled during active COVID-19. Input material: peripheral blood. The rearrangement joins TRBV24-1 to TRBJ2-1, with D perhaps TRBD1 (5 bases). The DNA for the CDR3 is TGTGCCACCAGTGATCCATCGACAGCTTACAATGAGCAGTTCTTC. Encoded protein: CATSDPSTAYNEQFF.